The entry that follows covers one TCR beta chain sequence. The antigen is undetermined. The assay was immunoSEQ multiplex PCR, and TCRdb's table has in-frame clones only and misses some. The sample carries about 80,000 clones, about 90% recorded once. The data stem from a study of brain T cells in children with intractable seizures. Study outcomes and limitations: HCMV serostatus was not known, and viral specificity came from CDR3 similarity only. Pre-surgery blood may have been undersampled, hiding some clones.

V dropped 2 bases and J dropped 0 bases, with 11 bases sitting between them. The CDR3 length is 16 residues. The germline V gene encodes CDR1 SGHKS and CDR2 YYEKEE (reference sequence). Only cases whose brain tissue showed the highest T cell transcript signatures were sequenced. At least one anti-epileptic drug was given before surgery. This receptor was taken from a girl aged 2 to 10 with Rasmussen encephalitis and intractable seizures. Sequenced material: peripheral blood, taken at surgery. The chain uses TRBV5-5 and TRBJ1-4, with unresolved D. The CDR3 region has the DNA TGTGCCAGCAGCTTAAGAACGGAGACAACTAATGAAAAACTGTTTTTT. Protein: CASSLRTETTNEKLFF.